Detailed here is one TCR beta chain. Its antigen is unknown. No quality values exist for individual bases; no much larger clone is one base distant. Including the terminal cysteine and phenylalanine, the CDR3 comprises 16 residues. Only the CDR3 DNA stays, 48 bases, in frame from base 1. Trimming accounts for 5 bases at V and 10 bases at J, while the number of junction bases matched to no gene is 14. CDR1 is given as SEHNR and CDR2 as FQNEAQ, both from the germline V gene (reference sequence). The immunoSEQ Assay was used to sequence TCR beta CDR3 regions from DNA. In the authors' own workflow: T cell density was computed as TCR beta template counts normalized to usable DNA estimated by amplifying housekeeping genes. Richness was estimated using the preseqR package, with extrapolation to 400,000 templates for PBMC samples and to 120,000 templates for tissue samples. Clonality was defined by subtracting Pielou's evenness from one. Tissue-enriched TCRs were identified by differential abundance testing using productive amino-acid clonotypes, minimum total count 5 and alpha 0.1. The Jaccard Index and the Morisita Overlap Index were used to quantify repertoire overlap between compartments. GLIPH grouped TCR beta CDR3s together with public tetramer-defined viral CDR3s, and a viral motif had to include at least three viral sequences and also show V-gene enrichment. TCRdb limited this immuneACCESS table to in-frame rearrangements with V and J called. A share of clones is missing; checked studies link under half to unresolved V genes, and the rest is unexplained. V and J calls and clone size are those listed in that table; D and trimming were worked out from the DNA. The sample data list around 20,000 clones, and over 75% of these were observed just once. The top ten hold approximately 24% of the sample.

At diagnosis, peripheral blood, uninvolved tumor-adjacent lung and tumor were collected and stored as a combination of fresh-frozen and FFPE material. Blood samples were analyzed as peripheral blood mononuclear cells for TCR repertoire profiling. The record originates from a study of T cells in localized non-small cell lung cancer (dated by TCRdb to 2018 to 2020). For context, the study as a whole: T cell repertoires of some 240 early-stage NSCLC patients were analyzed, with tumors being compared against uninvolved tumor-adjacent lungs. The cohort comprised a few hundred treatment-naïve NSCLC patients with resected, localized lung tumors. A mean age of 66.3 years was recorded for the NSCLC patients, of whom 129 were male and about a hundred were female.

Overall results and qualifications from the work: Because the study design was exploratory, TCR variables were selected using unadjusted p-values without false-discovery rate correction. A median of 57 of the top 100 tumor clones turned up in the paired uninvolved adjacent lung, and 25 to 30 of those clones also ranked among the top 100 of that same adjacent lung. Because multi-region tumor sequencing was not done, intratumor heterogeneity could not be ruled out. Higher T cell density in blood was associated with longer overall survival, whereas higher clonality in adjacent lung was associated with shorter survival. Uninvolved tumor-adjacent lung showed the highest T cell clonality, higher than tumor, which suggests more focused antigenic responses in the adjacent lung.

This clonotype was obtained from a female donor older than 55 with stage I lung adenocarcinoma. The chain uses TRBV7-9 and TRBJ1-6; 7 nucleotides in the junction match TRBD1. The input for sequencing was peripheral blood, taken before any cancer treatment. At the DNA level, the sequence is TGTGCCAGCAGCCCCGTCGAGACAGGGTTGGAATCACCCCTCCACTTT. Its protein reads: CASSPVETGLESPLHF.